The sequence of this TCR beta chain was determined in a study of T-cell reconstitution after alpha-beta-depleted transplantation in children. Trimming removed 3 bases at V and 8 bases at J, with 19 bases between. The CDR3 runs to 14 residues. The germline V gene has CDR1 GTSNPN and CDR2 SVGIG (reference sequence). Using unique molecular identifiers, the investigators prepared the TCRbeta library. TCRdb processed the PCR reads anew with MiXCR; each CDR3 protein has one entry. Among around 480,000 distinct CDR3 sequences listed, approximately 32% were seen once. The receptor's source is a human donor who donated a stem cell graft to a child with aplastic anemia. The chain uses TRBV30 and TRBJ1-2; D possibly corresponds to TRBD1 (5 bases). The sequenced sample was PBMCs from the stem cell graft donor, obtained from the stem cell graft. CDR3 sequence: CAWRKSGGREGYTF. CDR3 DNA sequence: TGTGCCTGGAGAAAATCGGGGGGGAGAGAGGGCTACACCTTC.